Each of the 8 T cell receptor beta chains below was sequenced from the same sample in a study of tissue T cells after allogeneic stem cell transplantation. The repertoire was sequenced with immunoSEQ multiplex PCR; TCRdb's copy has only in-frame clones and lacks some. The repertoire consists of about 5,800 clones, with roughly half occurring once and the leading ten covering approximately 3%. The time point: mouse harvest day 7 after allogeneic transplant. Mouse grafts combined 10^7 T-cell-depleted bone marrow cells with 10^6 splenic CD5+ T cells. The sample was skin. These receptors all come from a female BALB/c mouse given C57BL/6 T cells with graft-versus-host disease after an allogeneic hematopoietic cell transplant.

This clone was counted a few times. The gene names here belong to mouse. The read stops 1 residue short of the end of the CDR3; the missing end is completed from the germline J gene. J is TRBJ2-1 and V is TRBV4, with TRBD1 matching over 7 bases. The CDR3 contains 14 residues. The V gene's germline CDR1 is LGHDT and CDR2 YNNKQL (reference sequence). Germline trimming cut 4 bases from V and 3 bases from J; bases unmatched to any gene: 3. The sequenced CDR3 bases are TGTGCCAGCAGCTGGGGACAGATCTATGCTGAGCAGTTC. Its translation: CASSWGQIYAEQF. The CDR3 as a whole reads CASSWGQIYAEQFF.

Remarks on this clone: Mouse germline and gene names are used. With the read ending 1 residue before the CDR3 end, the germline J gene is used to fill in that end. The chain links TRBV26 to TRBJ2-1; unclear D gene. Between the trimmed V and J ends, which lost 2 bases and 0 bases, there was a span of 5 bases. The CDR3 is 14 amino acids. Germline CDR1 reads KGHPV; CDR2 reads FQNQEV (reference sequence). The part of the CDR3 DNA that was read is TGTGCCAGCAGTCTGGGATTTAACTATGCTGAGCAGTTC. Its translation is CASSLGFNYAEQF. Given in full, the CDR3 is CASSLGFNYAEQFF.

This clone is medium-sized (0.01 to 0.1%) in the sample. Mouse gene names and germline throughout. The read finishes 1 residue shy of the CDR3 end, and the germline J gene is used to complete it. V is TRBV3 and J is TRBJ2-7, with 9 bases that match TRBD2. V gave up 5 bases and J gave up 0 bases; unmatched junction bases: 5. The germline V gene encodes CDR1 SNHLY and CDR2 FYNGKV (reference sequence). CDR3 size: 15 residues. The CDR3 loop reads CASSPDWGSSYEQYF. CDR3 DNA, as far as it was read: TGTGCCAGCAGCCCGGACTGGGGTAGCTCCTATGAACAGTAC. Combining the CDR3 with reference TRBV3 and TRBJ2-7 gives the whole variable domain GPKVLQIPSHQIIDMGQMVTLNCDPVSNHLYFYWYKQILGQQMEFLVNFYNGKVMEKSKLFKDQFSVERPDGSYFTLKIQPTALEDSAVYFCASSPDWGSSYEQYFGPGTRLTVL.

Concerning this clone itself: Each gene name is a mouse one. CDR3 bases read: TGTGCCAGCAGACAGGGGGAAAACACCTTGTAC. As protein: CASRQGENTLY. The whole CDR3 sequence is CASRQGENTLYF. The chain has TRBV26 and TRBJ2-4, with TRBD1 matching over 8 bases. The read gets to within 1 residue of the CDR3 end, and the germline J gene fills in the rest. The junction had 0 bases not matched to a gene; V was cut back by 6 bases and J by 4 bases. Looked up from germline, CDR1 is KGHPV and CDR2 is FQNQEV (reference sequence). The CDR3 covers 12 residues.

This clone showed up just a few times. Gene names and germline refer to mouse. The read finishes 1 residue shy of the CDR3 end, and the germline J gene is used to complete it. The V gene is TRBV2, the J gene TRBJ2-7, with D maybe TRBD1 (6 bases). The CDR3 is 15 residues long. Germline CDR1 and CDR2: LGHNA and YSYQKL. Between the trimmed V and J ends, which lost 0 bases and 4 bases, there was a span of 13 bases. The sequenced part of the CDR3 DNA is TGTGCCAGCAGCCAAGACCCTCAGGGGAGGTATGAACAGTAC. Protein product: CASSQDPQGRYEQY. The full CDR3 protein is CASSQDPQGRYEQYF.

This clone was seen a few times. The genes and germline here are from mouse. Read coverage stops 1 residue before the CDR3 terminus; the germline J gene supplies the remainder. The chain combines TRBV23 with TRBJ1-1; the DNA was not used to check the table's D call, TRBD1. CDR1 is KGHTA, CDR2 FQNQQP, per germline. The CDR3 runs 13 residues. The CDR3 loop reads CSSSLQANTEVFF. The CDR3 bases that were read are TGCTCCAGCAGTCTACAAGCAAACACAGAAGTCTTC.

This clone was seen only a few times. Gene and germline names: mouse. The observed sequence ends 1 residue before the CDR3 terminus, with the missing tail filled in from the germline J gene. The chain is built from TRBV26 and TRBJ1-4; perhaps TRBD1 as D (5 bases). Germline CDR1 is KGHPV and CDR2 is FQNQEV (reference sequence). This CDR3 has 15 amino acids. Trimming took 0 bases from V and 0 from J, leaving 5 bases between them. Incomplete CDR3 DNA: TGTGCCAGCAGTCTGTCGGGGGTTTCCAACGAAAGATTATTT. The encoded protein is CASSLSGVSNERLF. Given in full, the CDR3 is CASSLSGVSNERLFF. Drawing the rest from reference TRBV26 and TRBJ1-4, the complete variable domain is NSKVIQTPRYLVKGQGQKAKMRCIPEKGHPVVFWYQQNKNNEFKFLINFQNQEVLQQIDMTEKRFSAECPSNSPCSLEIQSSEAGDSALYLCASSLSGVSNERLFFGHGTKLSVL.

Concerning this clone: The gene names here belong to mouse. Sequencing ends 1 residue short of the CDR3 end; the germline J gene provides the rest. This chain uses TRBV3 with TRBJ2-4; D is perhaps TRBD1 or TRBD2 (5 bases each). V lost 5 bases and J 0 bases, leaving 12 bases between the germline ends. Germline CDR1 SNHLY, CDR2 FYNGKV (reference sequence). This CDR3 contains 15 residues. The part of the CDR3 DNA that was read is TGTGCCAGCAGCCCCCGGGGACGTAGTCAAAACACCTTGTAC. It specifies CASSPRGRSQNTLY. The whole CDR3 sequence is CASSPRGRSQNTLYF.